This is a list of T cell receptor beta chains from one sample in a study of cytomegalovirus exposure and HLA in healthy donors. Sequencing was performed with immunoSEQ multiplex PCR; in TCRdb, only in-frame clones are kept and a portion is missing. The sample includes about 140,000 clones, more than 75% of them seen just once. Sequencing used PBMCs. The receptors shown here come from a female donor in good health and CMV-seronegative. The conserved cysteine and the conserved F or W are not part of the CDR3 here. Fields, in order: D gene, J gene, V gene, CDR3 protein. The D gene is left open where the match is weak.

TRBD2,TRBJ2-3,TRBV5-6,ASSFFIGGGGDTQY
TRBD1,TRBJ1-4,TRBV6-1,ASSGDRVQIGEKLF
.,TRBJ1-1,TRBV10-3,AIRTTVMNTEAF
TRBD2,TRBJ2-1,TRBV2,ASSYSGLAGVYNEQF
.,TRBJ2-1,TRBV7-9,ASSLVNGPRDEQF
.,TRBJ1-5,TRBV19,ASSIRLTTGNQPQH
TRBD2,TRBJ2-7,TRBV28,ASSFYAGGDEQY
TRBD1,TRBJ2-2,TRBV29-1,SAYHRGQDGELF
.,TRBJ1-4,TRBV5-1,ASRRTFDEKLF
.,TRBJ2-7,TRBV30,AWSSGYEQY
.,TRBJ2-2,TRBV5-1,ASSFPGAAGELF
TRBD1,TRBJ2-1,TRBV5-1,ASTPGTGESYNEQF
.,TRBJ1-6,TRBV28,ASSKDRKYNSPLH
.,TRBJ2-7,TRBV7-6,ASSLGGGGGEQY
.,TRBJ1-5,TRBV28,ASSSSGPMSNQPQH
.,TRBJ2-7,TRBV27,ASSHLSTGSYEQY